This T cell receptor beta chain was recorded in a study of blood T cell repertoires in COVID-19. Study-level background: Sites in the United States, Italy and Spain provided acute and convalescent COVID-19 samples. From T cells, B-cell-depleted T cells, or PBMCs came the material, which was cDNA or gDNA.

Seattle participants joined during active infection and were tracked over time. Clones were read by immunoSEQ multiplex PCR, and TCRdb kept only the in-frame ones, dropping some. Counted here are 350,000 or so clones, around nine tenths occurring once; the ten biggest clones make up over 3.5%. Sequencing used peripheral blood. The TCR originated in a woman aged 55-70 years with COVID-19, enrolled during active disease.

CDR3 bases: TGTGCCTGGTCTGGACAAATGAGCCTCTATGGCTACACCTTC. Protein product: CAWSGQMSLYGYTF. The V and J genes are TRBV30 and TRBJ1-2, with a tentative D call TRBD1 (5 bases). The CDR3 runs to 14 residues. From germline, CDR1 is GTSNPN and CDR2 SVGIG (reference sequence). The V gene lost 5 bases and the J gene lost 4 bases, with 17 bases spanning the gap.